This T cell receptor beta chain is from a study of blood T cells in healthy people across ages. General study results and limits: Diversity figures based on one million T cells were deemed too low. Long-lived donors carried more naive CD4+ cells and greater diversity than aged donors.

The use of a sample-barcoded 5' primer and a J-beta primer mix characterized a second PCR of roughly 7 to 11 cycles. TCRdb re-called the 5' RACE reads with MiXCR, one entry per CDR3 protein. The table lists 1 million or so distinct CDR3 sequences, 20% to 25% of them singletons. The CDR3 loop spans 14 amino acids. With 0 bases removed from V and 5 bases from J, the gap between germline ends came to 11 bases. Germline CDR1 SGDLS, CDR2 YYNGEE. With respect to this clonotype: Its antigen is still unknown.

These data also featured in a second study, about T cells of mothers and their children. That report notes: All extracted RNA went into cDNA synthesis, roughly 1.5 ug per 15 ul.

This sequence joins TRBV9 and TRBJ2-5; D is undetermined. Sequencing input: blood. This clonotype originated in a girl aged 2-9 years in good health. This chain's CDR3 is CASSVEAADETQYF. The CDR3 region has the DNA TGTGCCAGCAGCGTAGAGGCGGCGGATGAGACCCAGTACTTC.